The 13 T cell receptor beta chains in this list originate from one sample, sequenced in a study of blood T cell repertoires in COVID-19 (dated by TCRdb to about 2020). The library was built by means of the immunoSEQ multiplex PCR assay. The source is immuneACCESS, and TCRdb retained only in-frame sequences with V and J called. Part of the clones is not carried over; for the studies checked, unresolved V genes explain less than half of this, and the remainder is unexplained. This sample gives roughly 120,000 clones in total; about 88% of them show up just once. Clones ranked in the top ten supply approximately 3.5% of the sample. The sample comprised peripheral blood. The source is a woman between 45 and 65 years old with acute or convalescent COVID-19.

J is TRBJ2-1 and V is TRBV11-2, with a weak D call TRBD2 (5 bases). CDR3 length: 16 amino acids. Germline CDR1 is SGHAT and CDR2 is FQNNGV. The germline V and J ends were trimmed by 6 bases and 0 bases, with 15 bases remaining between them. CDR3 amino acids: CASSYITGSSYNEQFF. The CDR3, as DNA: TGTGCCAGCAGTTATATAACGGGGAGCTCCTACAATGAGCAGTTCTTC.

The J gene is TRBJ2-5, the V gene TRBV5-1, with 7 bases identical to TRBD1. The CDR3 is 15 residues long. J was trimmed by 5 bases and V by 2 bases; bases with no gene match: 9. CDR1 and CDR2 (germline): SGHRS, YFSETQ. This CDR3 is CASSLQTGSRETQYF. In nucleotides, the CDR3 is TGCGCCAGCAGCTTACAGACAGGGTCCAGGGAGACCCAGTACTTC.

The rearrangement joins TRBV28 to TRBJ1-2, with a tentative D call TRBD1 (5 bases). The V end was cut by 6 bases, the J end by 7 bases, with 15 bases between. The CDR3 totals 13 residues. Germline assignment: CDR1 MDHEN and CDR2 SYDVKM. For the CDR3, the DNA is TGTGCCAGCAGCCCTGGGCCTGGGGCTGGCTACACCTTC. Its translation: CASSPGPGAGYTF.

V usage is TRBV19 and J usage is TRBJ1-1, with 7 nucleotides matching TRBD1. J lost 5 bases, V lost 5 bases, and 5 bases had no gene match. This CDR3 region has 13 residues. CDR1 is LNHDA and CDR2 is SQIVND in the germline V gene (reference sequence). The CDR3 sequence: CASSDRDSTEAFF. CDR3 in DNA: TGTGCCAGTAGTGACCGGGACAGTACTGAAGCTTTCTTT. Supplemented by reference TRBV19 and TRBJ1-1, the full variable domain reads DGGITQSPKYLFRKEGQNVTLSCEQNLNHDAMYWYRQDPGQGLRLIYYSQIVNDFQKGDIAEGYSVSREKKESFPLTVTSAQKNPTAFYLCASSDRDSTEAFFGQGTRLTVV.

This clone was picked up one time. CDR3 in amino acids: CASSPTTDAYGYTF. CDR3 in DNA: TGTGCCAGCTCACCTACGACAGACGCCTATGGCTACACCTTC. This chain links TRBV18 with TRBJ1-2; a possible D gene is TRBD1 (5 bases). The V and J ends lost 3 bases and 4 bases respectively, with 12 bases between them. The CDR3 consists of 14 residues. Germline V lookup: CDR1 KGHSH, CDR2 LQKENI.

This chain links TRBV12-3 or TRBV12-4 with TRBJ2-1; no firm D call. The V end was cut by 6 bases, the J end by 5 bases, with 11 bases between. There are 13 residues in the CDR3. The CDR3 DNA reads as TGTGCCAGCAGCTCCTCTAGTAACAATGAGCAGTTCTTC. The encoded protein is CASSSSSNNEQFF.

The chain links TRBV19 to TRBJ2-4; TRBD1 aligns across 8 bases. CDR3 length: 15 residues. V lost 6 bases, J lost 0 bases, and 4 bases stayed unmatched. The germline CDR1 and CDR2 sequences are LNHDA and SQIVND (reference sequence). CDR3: CASSPTGVAKNIQYF. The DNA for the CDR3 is TGTGCCAGTAGCCCGACAGGGGTAGCCAAAAACATTCAGTACTTC.

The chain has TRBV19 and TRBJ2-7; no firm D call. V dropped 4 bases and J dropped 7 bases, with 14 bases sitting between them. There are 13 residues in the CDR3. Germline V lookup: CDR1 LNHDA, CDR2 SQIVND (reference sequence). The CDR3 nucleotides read TGTGCCAGTAGTACTAGTCTCGTGCGGGAGCAGTACTTC. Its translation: CASSTSLVREQYF.

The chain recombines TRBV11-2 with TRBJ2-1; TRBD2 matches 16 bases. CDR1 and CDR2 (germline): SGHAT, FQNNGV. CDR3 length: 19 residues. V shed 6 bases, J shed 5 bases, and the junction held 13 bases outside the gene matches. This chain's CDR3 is CASRPIPGLAGGPHNEQFF. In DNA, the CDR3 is TGTGCCAGCAGGCCGATCCCGGGACTAGCGGGAGGGCCCCACAATGAGCAGTTCTTC.

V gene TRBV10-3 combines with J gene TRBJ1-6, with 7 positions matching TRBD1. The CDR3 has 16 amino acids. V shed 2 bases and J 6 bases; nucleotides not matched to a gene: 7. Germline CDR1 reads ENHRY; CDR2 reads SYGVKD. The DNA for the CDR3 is TGTGCCATCAGTGAGACAGGGGAAATCTCTAATTCACCCCTCCACTTT. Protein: CAISETGEISNSPLHF.

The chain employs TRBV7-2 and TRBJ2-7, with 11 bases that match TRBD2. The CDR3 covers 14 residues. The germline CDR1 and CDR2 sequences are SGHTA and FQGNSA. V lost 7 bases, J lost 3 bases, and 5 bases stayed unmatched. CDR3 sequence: CASNLGLADYEQYF. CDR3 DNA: TGTGCCAGCAACCTGGGACTAGCGGACTACGAGCAGTACTTC.

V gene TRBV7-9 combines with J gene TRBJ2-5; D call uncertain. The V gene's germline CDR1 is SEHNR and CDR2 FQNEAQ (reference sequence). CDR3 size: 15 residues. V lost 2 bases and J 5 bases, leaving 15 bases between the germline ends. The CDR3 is CASSLNIRHVETQYF. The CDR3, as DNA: TGTGCCAGCAGCTTAAATATAAGACATGTGGAGACCCAGTACTTC.

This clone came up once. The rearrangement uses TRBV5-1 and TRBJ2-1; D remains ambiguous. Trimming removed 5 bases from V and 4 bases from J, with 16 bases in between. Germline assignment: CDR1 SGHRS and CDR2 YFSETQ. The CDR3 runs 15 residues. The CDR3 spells CASSSPTATYNEQFF. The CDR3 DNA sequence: TGCGCCAGCAGTTCACCGACCGCGACTTACAATGAGCAGTTCTTC.